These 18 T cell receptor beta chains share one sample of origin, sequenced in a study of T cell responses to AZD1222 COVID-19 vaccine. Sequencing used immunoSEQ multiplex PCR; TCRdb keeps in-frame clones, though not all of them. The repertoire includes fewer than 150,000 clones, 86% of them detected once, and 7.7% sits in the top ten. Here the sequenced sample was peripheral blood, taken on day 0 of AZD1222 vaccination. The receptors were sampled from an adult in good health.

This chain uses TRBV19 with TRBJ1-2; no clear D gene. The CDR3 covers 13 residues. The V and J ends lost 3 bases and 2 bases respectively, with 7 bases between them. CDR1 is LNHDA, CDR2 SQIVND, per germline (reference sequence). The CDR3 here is CASSMWENYGYTF. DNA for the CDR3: TGTGCCAGTAGTATGTGGGAGAACTATGGCTACACCTTC.

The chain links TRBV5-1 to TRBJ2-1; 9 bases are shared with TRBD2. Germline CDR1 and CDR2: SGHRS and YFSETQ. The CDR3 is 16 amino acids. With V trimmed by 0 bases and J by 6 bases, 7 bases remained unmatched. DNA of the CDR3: TGCGCCAGCAGCTTGGCCGGGGGACTAGCACGCAATGAGCAGTTCTTC. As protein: CASSLAGGLARNEQFF.

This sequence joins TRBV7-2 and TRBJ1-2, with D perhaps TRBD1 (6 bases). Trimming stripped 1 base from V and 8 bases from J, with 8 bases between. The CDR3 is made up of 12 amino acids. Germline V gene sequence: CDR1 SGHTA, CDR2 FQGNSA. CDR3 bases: TGTGCCAGCAGCTTAGACAGGGAGGGCTACACCTTC. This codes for CASSLDREGYTF.

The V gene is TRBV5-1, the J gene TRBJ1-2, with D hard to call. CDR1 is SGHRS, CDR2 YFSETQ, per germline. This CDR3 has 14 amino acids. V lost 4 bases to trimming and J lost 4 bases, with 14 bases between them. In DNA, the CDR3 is TGCGCCAGCAGCGAGCTCAGAGGCTCCTATGGCTACACCTTC. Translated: CASSELRGSYGYTF.

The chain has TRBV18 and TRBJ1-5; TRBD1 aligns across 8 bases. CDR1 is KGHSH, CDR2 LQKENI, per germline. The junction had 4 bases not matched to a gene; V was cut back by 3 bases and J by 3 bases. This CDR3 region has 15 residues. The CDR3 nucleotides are TGTGCCAGCTCACCGACAGGGGATTTCAATCAGCCCCAGCATTTT. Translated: CASSPTGDFNQPQHF. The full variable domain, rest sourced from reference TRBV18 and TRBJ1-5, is NAGVMQNPRHLVRRRGQEARLRCSPMKGHSHVYWYRQLPEEGLKFMVYLQKENIIDESGMPKERFSAEFPKEGPSILRIQQVVRGDSAAYFCASSPTGDFNQPQHFGDGTRLSIL.

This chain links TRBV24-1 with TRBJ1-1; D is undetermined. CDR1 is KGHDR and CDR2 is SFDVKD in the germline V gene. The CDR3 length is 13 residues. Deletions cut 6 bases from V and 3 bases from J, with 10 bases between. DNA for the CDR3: TGTGCCACCAGTAATTCGGGGTACACTGAAGCTTTCTTT. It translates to CATSNSGYTEAFF.

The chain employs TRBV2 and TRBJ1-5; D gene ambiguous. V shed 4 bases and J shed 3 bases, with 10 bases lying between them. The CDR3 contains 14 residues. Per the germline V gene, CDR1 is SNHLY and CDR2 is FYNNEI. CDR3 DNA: TGTGCCAGCAGTGTCTTCGGGAACAATCAGCCCCAGCATTTT. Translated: CASSVFGNNQPQHF. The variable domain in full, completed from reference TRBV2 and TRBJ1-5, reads EPEVTQTPSHQVTQMGQEVILRCVPISNHLYFYWYRQILGQKVEFLVSFYNNEISEKSEIFDDQFSVERPDGSNFTLKIRSTKLEDSAMYFCASSVFGNNQPQHFGDGTRLSIL.

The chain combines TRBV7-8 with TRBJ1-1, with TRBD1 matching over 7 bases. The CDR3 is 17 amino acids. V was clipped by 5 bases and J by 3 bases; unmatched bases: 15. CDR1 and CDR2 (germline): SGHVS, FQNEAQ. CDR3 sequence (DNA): TGTGCCAGCAGCCTCAACCCGGGACAGTTCCGGGACACTGAAGCTTTCTTT. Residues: CASSLNPGQFRDTEAFF. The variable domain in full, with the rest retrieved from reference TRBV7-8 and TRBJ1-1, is GAGVSQSPRYKVAKRGQDVALRCDPISGHVSLFWYQQALGQGPEFLTYFQNEAQLDKSGLPSDRFFAERPEGSVSTLKIQRTQQEDSAVYLCASSLNPGQFRDTEAFFGQGTRLTVV.

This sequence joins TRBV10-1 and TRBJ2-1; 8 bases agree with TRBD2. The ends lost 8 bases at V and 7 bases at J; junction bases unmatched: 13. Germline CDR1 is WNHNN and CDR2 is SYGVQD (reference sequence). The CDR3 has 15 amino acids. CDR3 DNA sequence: TGCGCCAGCGGCCGCGGAAGCGGGAGCGGTAATGAGCAGTTCTTC. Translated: CASGRGSGSGNEQFF.

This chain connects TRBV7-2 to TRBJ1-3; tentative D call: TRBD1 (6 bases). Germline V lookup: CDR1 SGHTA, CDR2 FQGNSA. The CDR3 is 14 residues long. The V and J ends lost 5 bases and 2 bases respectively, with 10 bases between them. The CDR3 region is CASSEQGTGNTIYF. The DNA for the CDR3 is TGTGCCAGCAGCGAACAGGGTACTGGAAACACCATATATTTT.

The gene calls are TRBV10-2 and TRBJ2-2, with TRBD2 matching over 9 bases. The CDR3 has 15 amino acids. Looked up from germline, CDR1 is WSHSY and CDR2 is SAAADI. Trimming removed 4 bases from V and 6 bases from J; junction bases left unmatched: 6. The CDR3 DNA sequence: TGCGCCAGCAGTGTAACGGCGGGGGGGGCCGGGGAGCTGTTTTTT. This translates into CASSVTAGGAGELFF.

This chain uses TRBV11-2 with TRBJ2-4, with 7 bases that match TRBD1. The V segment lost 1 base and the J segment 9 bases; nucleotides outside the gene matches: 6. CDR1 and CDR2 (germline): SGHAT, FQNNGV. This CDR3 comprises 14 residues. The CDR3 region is CASSLGQGGRIQYF. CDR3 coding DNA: TGTGCCAGCAGCTTAGGACAGGGCGGACGCATTCAGTACTTC.

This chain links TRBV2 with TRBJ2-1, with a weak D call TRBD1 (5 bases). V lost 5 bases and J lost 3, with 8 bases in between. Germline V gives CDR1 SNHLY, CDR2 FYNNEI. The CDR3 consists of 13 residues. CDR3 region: CASSPDNYNEQFF. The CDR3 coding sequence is TGTGCCAGCAGTCCGGACAACTACAATGAGCAGTTCTTC.

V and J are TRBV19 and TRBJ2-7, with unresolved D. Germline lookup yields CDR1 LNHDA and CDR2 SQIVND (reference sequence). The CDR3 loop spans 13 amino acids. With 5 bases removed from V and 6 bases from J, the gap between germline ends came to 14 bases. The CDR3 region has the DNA TGTGCCAGTAGTCCAAACACGATAGGCGAGCAGTACTTC. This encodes CASSPNTIGEQYF.

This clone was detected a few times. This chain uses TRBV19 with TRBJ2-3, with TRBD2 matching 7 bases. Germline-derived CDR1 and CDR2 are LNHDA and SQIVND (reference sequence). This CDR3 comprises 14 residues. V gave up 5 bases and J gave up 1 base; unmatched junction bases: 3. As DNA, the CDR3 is TGTGCCAGTAGTCGGGGGGAGGGCACAGATACGCAGTATTTT. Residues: CASSRGEGTDTQYF.

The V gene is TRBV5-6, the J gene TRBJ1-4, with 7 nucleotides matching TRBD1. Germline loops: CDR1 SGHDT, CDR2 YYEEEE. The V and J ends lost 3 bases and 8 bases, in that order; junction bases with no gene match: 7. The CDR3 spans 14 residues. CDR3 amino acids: CASSSTGSREKLFF. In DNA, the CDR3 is TGTGCCAGCAGCTCGACAGGGTCTCGGGAAAAACTGTTTTTT.

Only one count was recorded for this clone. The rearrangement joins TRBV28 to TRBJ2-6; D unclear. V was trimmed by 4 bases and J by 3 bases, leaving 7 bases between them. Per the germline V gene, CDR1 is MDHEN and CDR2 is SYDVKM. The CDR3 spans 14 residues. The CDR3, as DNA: TGTGCCAGCAGTTCGACGAGTGGGGCCAACGTCCTGACTTTC. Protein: CASSSTSGANVLTF.

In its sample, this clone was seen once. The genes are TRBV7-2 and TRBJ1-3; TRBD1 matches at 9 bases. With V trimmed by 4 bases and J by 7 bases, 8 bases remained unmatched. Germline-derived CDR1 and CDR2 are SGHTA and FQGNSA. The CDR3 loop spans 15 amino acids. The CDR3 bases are TGTGCCAGCAGCTCCCACAGGGGGCCGGGGAACACCATATATTTT. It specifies CASSSHRGPGNTIYF.